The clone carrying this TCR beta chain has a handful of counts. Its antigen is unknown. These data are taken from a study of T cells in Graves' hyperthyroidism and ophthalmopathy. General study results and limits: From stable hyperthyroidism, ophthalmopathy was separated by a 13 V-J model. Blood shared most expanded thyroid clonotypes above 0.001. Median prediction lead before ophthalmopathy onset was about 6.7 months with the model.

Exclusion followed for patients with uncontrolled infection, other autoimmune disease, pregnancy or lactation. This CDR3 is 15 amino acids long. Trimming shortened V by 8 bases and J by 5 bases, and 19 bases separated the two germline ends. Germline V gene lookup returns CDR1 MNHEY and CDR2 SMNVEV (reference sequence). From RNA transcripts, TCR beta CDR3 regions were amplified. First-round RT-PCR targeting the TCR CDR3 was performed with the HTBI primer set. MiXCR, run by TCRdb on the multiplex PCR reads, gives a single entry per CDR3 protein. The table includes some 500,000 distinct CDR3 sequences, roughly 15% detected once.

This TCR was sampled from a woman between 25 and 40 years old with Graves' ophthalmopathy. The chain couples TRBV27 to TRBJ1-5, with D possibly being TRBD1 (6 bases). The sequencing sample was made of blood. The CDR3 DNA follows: TGTGCCAGCGCAAGTGGGGGGGCCAGAGATCAGCCCCAGCATTTT. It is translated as CASASGGARDQPQHF.